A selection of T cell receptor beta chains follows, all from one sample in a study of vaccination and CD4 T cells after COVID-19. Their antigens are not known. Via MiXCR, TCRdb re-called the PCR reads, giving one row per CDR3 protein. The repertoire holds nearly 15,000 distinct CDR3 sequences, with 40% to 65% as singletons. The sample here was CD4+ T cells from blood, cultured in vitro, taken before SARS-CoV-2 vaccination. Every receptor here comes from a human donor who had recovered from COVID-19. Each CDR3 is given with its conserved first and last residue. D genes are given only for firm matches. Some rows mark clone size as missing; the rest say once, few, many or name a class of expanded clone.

CASSIGGGGNYGYTF	TGTGCCAGTAGTATCGGCGGGGGAGGGAACTATGGCTACACCTTC	-	TRBJ1-2	15	TRBV19	-
CASSETAGESGYTF	TGTGCCAGCAGTGAAACGGCAGGGGAGTCTGGCTACACCTTC	-	TRBJ1-2	14	TRBV2	-
CASKGQANQPQHF	TGTGCCAGCAAGGGACAGGCTAATCAGCCCCAGCATTTT	-	TRBJ1-5	13	TRBV6-1	TRBD1
CASSIREGRAFF	TGTGCCAGCAGCATCCGGGAGGGTAGAGCTTTCTTT	-	TRBJ1-1	12	TRBV7-2	-
CASRRQSGSFDEQYF	TGTGCCAGCAGGCGCCAGTCAGGCTCTTTTGACGAGCAGTACTTC	-	TRBJ2-7	15	TRBV7-2	-
CASSLAAPGQGHYEQYF	TGTGCCAGCAGCTTAGCAGCTCCGGGACAGGGACACTACGAGCAGTACTTC	-	TRBJ2-7	17	TRBV7-2	TRBD1
CASRILRGQGVQPQHF	TGTGCCAGTAGAATCCTCCGGGGACAGGGGGTTCAGCCCCAGCATTTT	medium-sized	TRBJ1-5	16	TRBV19	TRBD1
CAISEAGLAKNIQYF	TGTGCCATCAGTGAGGCAGGGCTAGCCAAAAACATTCAGTACTTC	-	TRBJ2-4	15	TRBV10-3	-
CAISESRGTLF	TGTGCCATCAGTGAGTCCCGGGGGACCCTCTTT	few	TRBJ1-1	11	TRBV10-3	-
CASSKEYSNQPQHF	TGTGCCAGTAGTAAGGAGTATAGCAATCAGCCCCAGCATTTT	-	TRBJ1-5	14	TRBV19	-
CASRNAWGGTNYGYTF	TGTGCCAGCAGAAATGCGTGGGGGGGGACTAACTATGGCTACACCTTC	-	TRBJ1-2	16	TRBV6-1	-
CASSSQTSGRIAGELFF	TGTGCCAGCAGCTCACAGACTAGCGGGAGAATCGCCGGGGAGCTGTTTTTT	-	TRBJ2-2	17	TRBV5-4	TRBD2
CASSYSPWRGNTIYF	TGTGCCAGCAGTTACTCACCCTGGCGGGGAAACACCATATATTTT	-	TRBJ1-3	15	TRBV6-5	-
CASSQVDYGYTF	TGTGCCAGCAGTCAAGTAGACTATGGCTACACCTTC	-	TRBJ1-2	12	TRBV12-3/TRBV12-4	-
CSAPFQEIMNTEAFF	TGCAGTGCGCCATTCCAGGAGATCATGAACACTGAAGCTTTCTTT	-	TRBJ1-1	15	TRBV20-1	-
CASSLTGAPQETQYF	TGTGCCAGCAGCTTAACGGGGGCCCCTCAAGAGACCCAGTACTTC	few	TRBJ2-5	15	TRBV11-3	-
CASSLEAPGQGHEQYF	TGTGCCAGCAGCTTAGAGGCCCCGGGACAGGGACACGAGCAGTACTTC	-	TRBJ2-7	16	TRBV7-2	TRBD1
CASSQDHRENTEAFF	TGTGCCAGCAGCCAAGATCATAGGGAGAACACTGAAGCTTTCTTT	few	TRBJ1-1	15	TRBV4-2	-
CSATDRRTGNTIYF	TGCAGTGCGACCGACAGGCGAACTGGAAACACCATATATTTT	few	TRBJ1-3	14	TRBV20-1	-
CASSPTGAAGEKLFF	TGTGCCAGCAGCCCGACAGGGGCAGCGGGTGAAAAACTGTTTTTT	-	TRBJ1-4	15	TRBV7-9	TRBD1
CASSLGLGGKGGYTF	TGTGCCAGCAGCTTAGGATTAGGGGGCAAGGGTGGCTACACCTTC	few	TRBJ1-2	15	TRBV7-2	TRBD1
CATSSGLNTDTQYF	TGTGCCACCAGCTCAGGGCTCAACACAGATACGCAGTATTTT	-	TRBJ2-3	14	TRBV15	-
CASSPFGGLGYGYTF	TGTGCCAGCAGTCCCTTTGGGGGGCTCGGCTATGGCTACACCTTC	few	TRBJ1-2	15	TRBV6-1	-
CASPPPPGTDTQYF	TGCGCCAGTCCCCCACCCCCGGGCACAGATACGCAGTATTTT	-	TRBJ2-3	14	TRBV10-1	-
CASSLVLGQNTEAFF	TGTGCCAGCAGCTTAGTATTAGGGCAAAACACTGAAGCTTTCTTT	-	TRBJ1-1	15	TRBV11-3	-
CASTSGTGDQPQHF	TGTGCCAGCACCTCCGGGACAGGGGATCAGCCCCAGCATTTT	-	TRBJ1-5	14	TRBV2	TRBD1
CSAPLAGGIQETQYF	TGCAGTGCTCCACTAGCGGGGGGAATCCAAGAGACCCAGTACTTC	few	TRBJ2-5	15	TRBV20-1	TRBD2
CASSSGLAGGPSGETQYF	TGCGCCAGCAGCTCCGGACTAGCGGGGGGGCCTTCGGGAGAGACCCAGTACTTC	-	TRBJ2-5	18	TRBV5-1	TRBD2
CATSRDAGSSPLHF	TGTGCCACCAGCAGAGATGCAGGTAGTTCACCCCTCCACTTT	-	TRBJ1-6	14	TRBV15	-
CSARVPTGGAFF	TGCAGTGCTAGAGTCCCGACTGGGGGAGCTTTCTTT	-	TRBJ1-1	12	TRBV20-1	-
CASSPAGRGPTEAFF	TGTGCCAGCAGTCCCGCGGGAAGGGGGCCTACTGAAGCTTTCTTT	-	TRBJ1-1	15	TRBV28	TRBD1
CSARGSVENTEAFF	TGCAGTGCTAGGGGCAGTGTTGAAAACACTGAAGCTTTCTTT	few	TRBJ1-1	14	TRBV20-1	-
CASSLFSGGGQGGETQYF	TGTGCCAGCAGCTTATTTTCTGGTGGTGGGCAGGGAGGAGAGACCCAGTACTTC	-	TRBJ2-5	18	TRBV11-3	-
CASSPRFGVALGYTF	TGTGCCAGCAGCCCTCGGTTCGGGGTGGCCTTGGGCTACACCTTC	-	TRBJ1-2	15	TRBV6-1	-
CASSYSYEALSSPLHF	TGTGCCAGCAGTTACTCGTATGAGGCCCTTAGTTCACCCCTCCACTTT	-	TRBJ1-6	16	TRBV6-5	-
CASSLWGLTSGGNSPLHF	TGTGCCAGCAGCTTATGGGGTTTGACCAGCGGGGGTAATTCACCCCTCCACTTT	-	TRBJ1-6	18	TRBV11-3	-
CSAIRVRQPQHF	TGCAGTGCTATCAGGGTCCGACAGCCCCAGCATTTT	few	TRBJ1-5	12	TRBV20-1	-
CATSRGGQGRNYGYTF	TGTGCCACCAGCAGGGGCGGACAGGGGCGAAACTATGGCTACACCTTC	-	TRBJ1-2	16	TRBV15	TRBD1
CASSPTVVRAVVPGANVLTF	TGTGCCAGCAGCCCCACCGTAGTCAGGGCTGTTGTTCCTGGGGCCAACGTCCTGACTTTC	-	TRBJ2-6	20	TRBV5-6	-
CASSRRQSGVLHF	TGTGCCAGTAGTAGAAGACAGTCAGGGGTCCTCCACTTT	-	TRBJ1-6	13	TRBV19	-
CAIGQGAIAEAFF	TGTGCCATCGGACAGGGGGCTATCGCTGAAGCTTTCTTT	-	TRBJ1-1	13	TRBV6-2/TRBV6-3	TRBD1
CSARDAGFSYEQYF	TGCAGTGCTAGAGATGCGGGGTTCTCGTACGAGCAGTACTTC	-	TRBJ2-7	14	TRBV20-1	-
CASSIVAMTPDTQYF	TGTGCCAGTAGTATTGTGGCCATGACCCCAGATACGCAGTATTTT	-	TRBJ2-3	15	TRBV19	-
CASSRATGLNTDTQYF	TGTGCCAGCAGTCGGGCCACGGGACTGAACACAGATACGCAGTATTTT	few	TRBJ2-3	16	TRBV6-1	-